The T cell receptor (beta chain) under discussion was sequenced for a study of cytomegalovirus exposure and HLA in healthy donors. A word on this clone: No antigen is known for it.

Germline loops: CDR1 SGDLS, CDR2 YYNGEE. The CDR3 has 14 amino acids. V was trimmed by 4 bases and J by 0 bases, leaving 11 bases between them. It was with 60 Vbeta and 13 Jbeta primers that the PCR ran. Profiling relied on immunoSEQ multiplex PCR, and the TCRdb table lists in-frame clones only, not all of them. The sample holds approximately 170,000 clones, roughly 80% seen once. Points from the study as a whole: Rarity marked most TCR sequences, yet some public TCRs occurred in many donors. Segments of the TCR beta V type were, in most cases, productive about 87% or about 30% of the time in an earlier analysis. It was 150 to 200 TCR beta chains that were listed as cytomegalovirus-associated. When analyzed later, the rates of TCR association showed variation by HLA locus, with DRB1 the most and HLA-C the fewest.

Sequences were obtained from PBMCs. The TCR was taken from a male donor in good health and CMV-seronegative. The V call is TRBV9, the J call TRBJ2-7, with TRBD2 as a possible D gene (6 bases). The CDR3 DNA is TGTGCCAGCAGCTCCGGGACTTACTCCTACGAGCAGTACTTC. Encoded protein: CASSSGTYSYEQYF.